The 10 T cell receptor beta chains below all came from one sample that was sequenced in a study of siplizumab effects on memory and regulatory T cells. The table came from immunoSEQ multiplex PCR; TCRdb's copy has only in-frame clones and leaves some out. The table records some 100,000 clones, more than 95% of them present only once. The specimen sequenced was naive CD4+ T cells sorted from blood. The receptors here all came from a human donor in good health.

The chain's CDR3 is CASSYSGIREAFF. The CDR3 DNA follows: TGTGCCAGCAGTTACTCTGGTATCAGGGAAGCTTTCTTT. V is TRBV6-5 and J is TRBJ1-1; D is unclear. There are 13 residues in the CDR3. Germline V gene sequence: CDR1 MNHEY, CDR2 SVGAGI. V lost 0 bases and J lost 8, with 10 bases in between.

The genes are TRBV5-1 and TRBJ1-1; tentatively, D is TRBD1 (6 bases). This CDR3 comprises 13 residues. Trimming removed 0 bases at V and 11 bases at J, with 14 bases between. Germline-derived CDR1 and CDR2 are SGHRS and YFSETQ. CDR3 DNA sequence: TGCGCCAGCAGCTTGGCCGGGGGCGCGGGTGCTTTCTTT. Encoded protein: CASSLAGGAGAFF.

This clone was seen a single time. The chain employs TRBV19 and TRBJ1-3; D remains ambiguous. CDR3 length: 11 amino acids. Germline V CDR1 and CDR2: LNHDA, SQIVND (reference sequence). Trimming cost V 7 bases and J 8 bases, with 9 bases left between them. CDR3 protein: CASTSRDTIYF. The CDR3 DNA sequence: TGTGCCAGTACCTCACGGGACACCATATATTTT.

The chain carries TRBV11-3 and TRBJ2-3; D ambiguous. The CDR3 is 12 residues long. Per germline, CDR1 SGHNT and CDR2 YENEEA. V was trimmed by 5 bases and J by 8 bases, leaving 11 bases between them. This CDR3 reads CASSDTGLTQYF. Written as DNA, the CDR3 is TGTGCCAGCAGCGACACGGGCCTTACGCAGTATTTT. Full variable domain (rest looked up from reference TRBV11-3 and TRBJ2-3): EAGVVQSPRYKIIEKKQPVAFWCNPISGHNTLYWYLQNLGQGPELLIRYENEEAVDDSQLPKDRFSAERLKGVDSTLKIQPAELGDSAVYLCASSDTGLTQYFGPGTRLTVL.

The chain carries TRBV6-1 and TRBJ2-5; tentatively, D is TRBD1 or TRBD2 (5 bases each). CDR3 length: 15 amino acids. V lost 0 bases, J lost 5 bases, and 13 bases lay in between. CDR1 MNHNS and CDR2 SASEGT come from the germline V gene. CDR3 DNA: TGTGCCAGCAGTGAAGCGCTTCGAGGGGCGGAGACCCAGTACTTC. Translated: CASSEALRGAETQYF.

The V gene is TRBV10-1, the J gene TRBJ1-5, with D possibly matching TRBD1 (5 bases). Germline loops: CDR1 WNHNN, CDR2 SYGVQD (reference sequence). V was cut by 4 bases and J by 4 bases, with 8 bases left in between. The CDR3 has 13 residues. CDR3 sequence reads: CASSGGLNQPQHF. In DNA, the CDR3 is TGCGCCAGCAGTGGGGGCCTTAATCAGCCCCAGCATTTT.

CDR3 protein: CASSPTSAGQFLQPQHF. The CDR3 DNA is TGTGCCAGCTCACCAACTTCGGCGGGACAGTTTCTTCAGCCCCAGCATTTT. J is TRBJ1-5 and V is TRBV18; 7 bases agree with TRBD1. CDR3 size: 17 residues. V gave up 2 bases and J gave up 6 bases; unmatched junction bases: 13. The germline CDR1 and CDR2 sequences are KGHSH and LQKENI.

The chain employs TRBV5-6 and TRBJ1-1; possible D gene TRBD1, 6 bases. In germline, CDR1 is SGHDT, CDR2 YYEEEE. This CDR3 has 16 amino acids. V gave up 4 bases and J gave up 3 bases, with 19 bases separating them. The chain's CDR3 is CASSRGQLGWDTEAFF. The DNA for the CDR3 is TGTGCCAGCAGCCGCGGACAGCTCGGTTGGGACACTGAAGCTTTCTTT. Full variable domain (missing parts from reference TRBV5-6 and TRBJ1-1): DAGVTQSPTHLIKTRGQQVTLRCSPKSGHDTVSWYQQALGQGPQFIFQYYEEEERQRGNFPDRFSGHQFPNYSSELNVNALLLGDSALYLCASSRGQLGWDTEAFFGQGTRLTVV.

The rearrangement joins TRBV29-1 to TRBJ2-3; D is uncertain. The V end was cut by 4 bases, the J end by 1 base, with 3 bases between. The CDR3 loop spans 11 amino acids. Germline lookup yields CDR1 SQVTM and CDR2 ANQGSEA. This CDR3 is CSVGGTDTQYF. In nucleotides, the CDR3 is TGCAGCGTTGGAGGCACAGATACGCAGTATTTT.

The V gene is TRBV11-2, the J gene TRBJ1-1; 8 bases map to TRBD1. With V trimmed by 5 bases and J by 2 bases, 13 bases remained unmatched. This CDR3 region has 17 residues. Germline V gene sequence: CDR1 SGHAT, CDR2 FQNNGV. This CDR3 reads CASSLTLLGTGNTEAFF. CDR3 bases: TGTGCCAGCAGCCTGACACTACTCGGGACAGGAAACACTGAAGCTTTCTTT.